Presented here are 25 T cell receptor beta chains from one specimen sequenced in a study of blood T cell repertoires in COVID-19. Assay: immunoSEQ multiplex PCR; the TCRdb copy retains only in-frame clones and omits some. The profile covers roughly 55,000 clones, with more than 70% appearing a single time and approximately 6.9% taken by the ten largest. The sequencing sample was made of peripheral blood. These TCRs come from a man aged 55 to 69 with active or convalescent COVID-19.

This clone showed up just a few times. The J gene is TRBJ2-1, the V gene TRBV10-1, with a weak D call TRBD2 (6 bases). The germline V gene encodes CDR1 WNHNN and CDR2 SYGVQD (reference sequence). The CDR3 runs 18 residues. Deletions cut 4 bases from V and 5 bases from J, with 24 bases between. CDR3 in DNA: TGCGCCAGCAGTGCCATGATCGTGACCGGGACTTATCACAATGAGCAGTTCTTC. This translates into CASSAMIVTGTYHNEQFF.

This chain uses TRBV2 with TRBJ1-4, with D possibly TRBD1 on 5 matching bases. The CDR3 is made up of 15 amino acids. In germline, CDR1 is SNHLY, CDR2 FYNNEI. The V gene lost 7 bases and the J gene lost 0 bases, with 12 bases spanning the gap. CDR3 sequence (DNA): TGTGCCAGCACCGGGACTCTCGCAACTAATGAAAAACTGTTTTTT. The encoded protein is CASTGTLATNEKLFF.

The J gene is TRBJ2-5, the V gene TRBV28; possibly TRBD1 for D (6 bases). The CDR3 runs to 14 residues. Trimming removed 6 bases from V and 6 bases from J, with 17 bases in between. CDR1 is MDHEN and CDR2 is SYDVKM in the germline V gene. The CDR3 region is CASSPRTVGKTQYF. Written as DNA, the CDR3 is TGTGCCAGCAGCCCACGGACAGTTGGGAAGACCCAGTACTTC.

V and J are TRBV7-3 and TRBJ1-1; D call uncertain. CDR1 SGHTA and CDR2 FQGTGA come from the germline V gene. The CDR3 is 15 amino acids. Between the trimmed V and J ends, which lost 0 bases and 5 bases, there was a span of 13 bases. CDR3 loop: CASSLTPGAETEAFF. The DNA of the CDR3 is TGTGCCAGCAGCTTAACGCCGGGAGCAGAGACTGAAGCTTTCTTT.

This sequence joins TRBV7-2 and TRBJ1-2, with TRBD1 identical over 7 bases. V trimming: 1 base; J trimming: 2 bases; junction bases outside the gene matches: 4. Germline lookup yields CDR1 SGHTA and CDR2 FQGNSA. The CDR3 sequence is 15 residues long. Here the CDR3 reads CASSLGTGPNYGYTF. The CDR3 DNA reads TGTGCCAGCAGCTTAGGGACAGGACCAAACTATGGCTACACCTTC.

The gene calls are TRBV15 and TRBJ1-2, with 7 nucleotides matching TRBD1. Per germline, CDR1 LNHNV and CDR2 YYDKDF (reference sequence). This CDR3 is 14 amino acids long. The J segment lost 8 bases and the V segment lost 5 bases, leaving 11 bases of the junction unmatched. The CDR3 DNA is TGTGCCACCAGCTCTTATAACAGGGGCGACGGCTACACCTTC. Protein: CATSSYNRGDGYTF.

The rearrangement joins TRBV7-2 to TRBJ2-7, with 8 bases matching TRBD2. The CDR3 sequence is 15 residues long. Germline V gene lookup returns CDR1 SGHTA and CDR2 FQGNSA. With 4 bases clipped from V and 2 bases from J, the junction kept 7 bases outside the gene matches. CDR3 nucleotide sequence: TGTGCCAGCAGCTCCCTAGCGGGTTCTACCTACGAGCAGTACTTC. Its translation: CASSSLAGSTYEQYF.

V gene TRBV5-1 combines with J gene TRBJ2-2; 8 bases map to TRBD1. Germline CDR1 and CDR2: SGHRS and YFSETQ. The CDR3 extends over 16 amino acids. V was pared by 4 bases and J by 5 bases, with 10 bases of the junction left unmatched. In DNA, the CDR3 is TGCGCCAGCAGCCCGAATCCGGGACAGGCGACCGGGGAGCTGTTTTTT. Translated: CASSPNPGQATGELFF.

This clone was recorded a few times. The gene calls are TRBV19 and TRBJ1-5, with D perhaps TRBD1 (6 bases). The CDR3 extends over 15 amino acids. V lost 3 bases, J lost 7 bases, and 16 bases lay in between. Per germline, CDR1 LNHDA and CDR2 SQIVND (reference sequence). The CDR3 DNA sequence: TGTGCCAGTAGTATTTCGGTAGGGGGTAGGCAGCCCCAGCATTTT. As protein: CASSISVGGRQPQHF. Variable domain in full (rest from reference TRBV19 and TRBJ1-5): DGGITQSPKYLFRKEGQNVTLSCEQNLNHDAMYWYRQDPGQGLRLIYYSQIVNDFQKGDIAEGYSVSREKKESFPLTVTSAQKNPTAFYLCASSISVGGRQPQHFGDGTRLSIL.

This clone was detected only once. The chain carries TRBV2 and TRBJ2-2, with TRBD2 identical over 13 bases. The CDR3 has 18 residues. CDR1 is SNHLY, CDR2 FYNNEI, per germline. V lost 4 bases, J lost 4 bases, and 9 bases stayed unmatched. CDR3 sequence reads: CASSGRLAGGRGTGELFF. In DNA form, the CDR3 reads TGTGCCAGCAGTGGGAGACTAGCGGGGGGCCGGGGCACCGGGGAGCTGTTTTTT.

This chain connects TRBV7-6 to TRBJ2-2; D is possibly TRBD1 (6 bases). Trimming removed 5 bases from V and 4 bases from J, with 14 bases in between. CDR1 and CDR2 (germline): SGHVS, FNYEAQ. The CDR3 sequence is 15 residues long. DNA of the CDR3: TGTGCCAGCAGCCCAGCAGGGGCGAGCACCGGGGAGCTGTTTTTT. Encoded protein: CASSPAGASTGELFF.

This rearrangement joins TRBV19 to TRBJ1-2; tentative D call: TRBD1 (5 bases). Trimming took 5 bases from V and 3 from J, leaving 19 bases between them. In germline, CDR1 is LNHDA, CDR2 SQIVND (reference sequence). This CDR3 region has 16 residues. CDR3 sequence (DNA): TGTGCCAGTAGTCCCTGGACCACCTTCAGGGACTATGGCTACACCTTC. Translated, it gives CASSPWTTFRDYGYTF.

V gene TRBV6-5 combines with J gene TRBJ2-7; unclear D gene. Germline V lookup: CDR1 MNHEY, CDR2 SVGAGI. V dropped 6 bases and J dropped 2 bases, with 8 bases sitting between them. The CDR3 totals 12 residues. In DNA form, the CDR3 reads TGTGCCAGCAGGCTCCTAGCCTACGAGCAGTACTTC. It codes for CASRLLAYEQYF.

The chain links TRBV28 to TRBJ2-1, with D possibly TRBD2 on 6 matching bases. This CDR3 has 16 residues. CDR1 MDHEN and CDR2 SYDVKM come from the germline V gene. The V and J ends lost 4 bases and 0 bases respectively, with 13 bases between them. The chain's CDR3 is CASSSGAGRSYNEQFF. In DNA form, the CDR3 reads TGTGCCAGCAGTTCGGGCGCGGGGCGCTCCTACAATGAGCAGTTCTTC.

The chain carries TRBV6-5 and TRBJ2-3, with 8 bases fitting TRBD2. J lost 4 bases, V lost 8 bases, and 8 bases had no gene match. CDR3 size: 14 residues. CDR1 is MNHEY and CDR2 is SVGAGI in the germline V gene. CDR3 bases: TGTGCCAGCTGCGACAGGCGGGGGGCAGATACGCAGTATTTT. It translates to CASCDRRGADTQYF.

The CDR3 sequence: CASSELAGGWVNEQFF. In nucleotides, the CDR3 is TGTGCCAGCAGTGAATTGGCGGGAGGCTGGGTCAATGAGCAGTTCTTC. The V call is TRBV25-1, the J call TRBJ2-1; TRBD2 matches at 8 bases. This CDR3 has 16 residues. Germline V gene sequence: CDR1 MGHDK, CDR2 SYGVNS. With 1 base clipped from V and 6 bases from J, the junction kept 8 bases outside the gene matches. Complete variable domain (other parts from reference TRBV25-1 and TRBJ2-1): EADIYQTPRYLVIGTGKKITLECSQTMGHDKMYWYQQDPGMELHLIHYSYGVNSTEKGDLSSESTVSRIRTEHFPLTLESARPSHTSQYLCASSELAGGWVNEQFFGPGTRLTVL.

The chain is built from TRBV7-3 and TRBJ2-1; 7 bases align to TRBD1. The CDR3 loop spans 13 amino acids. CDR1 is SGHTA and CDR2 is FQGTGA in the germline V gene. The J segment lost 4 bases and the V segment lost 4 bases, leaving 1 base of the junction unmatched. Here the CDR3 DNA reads TGTGCCAGCAGCTCGGACAGGTACAATGAGCAGTTCTTC. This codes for CASSSDRYNEQFF.

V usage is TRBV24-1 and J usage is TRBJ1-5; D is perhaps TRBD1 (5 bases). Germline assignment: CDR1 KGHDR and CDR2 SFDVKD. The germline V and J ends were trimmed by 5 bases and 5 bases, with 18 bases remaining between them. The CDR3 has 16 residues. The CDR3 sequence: CATSARGRGNYQPQHF. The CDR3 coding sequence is TGTGCCACCAGTGCGCGAGGGAGGGGCAATTATCAGCCCCAGCATTTT.

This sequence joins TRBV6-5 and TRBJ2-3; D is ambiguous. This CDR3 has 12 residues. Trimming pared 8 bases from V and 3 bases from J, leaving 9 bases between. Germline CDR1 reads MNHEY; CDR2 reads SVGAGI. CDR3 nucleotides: TGTGCCAGCCGAACAGCTACAGATACGCAGTATTTT. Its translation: CASRTATDTQYF.

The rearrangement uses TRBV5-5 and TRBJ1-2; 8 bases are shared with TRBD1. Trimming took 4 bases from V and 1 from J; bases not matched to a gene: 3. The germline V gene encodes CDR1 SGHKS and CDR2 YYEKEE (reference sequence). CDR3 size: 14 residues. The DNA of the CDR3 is TGTGCCAGCAGCCACAGGGGGAGTAACTATGGCTACACCTTC. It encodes CASSHRGSNYGYTF.

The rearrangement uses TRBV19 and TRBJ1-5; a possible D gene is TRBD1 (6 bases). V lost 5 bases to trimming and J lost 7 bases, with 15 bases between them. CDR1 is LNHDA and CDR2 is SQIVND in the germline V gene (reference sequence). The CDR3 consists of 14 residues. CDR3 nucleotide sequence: TGTGCCAGTAGTGTCGACAGGATGGTCCAGCCCCAGCATTTT. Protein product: CASSVDRMVQPQHF.

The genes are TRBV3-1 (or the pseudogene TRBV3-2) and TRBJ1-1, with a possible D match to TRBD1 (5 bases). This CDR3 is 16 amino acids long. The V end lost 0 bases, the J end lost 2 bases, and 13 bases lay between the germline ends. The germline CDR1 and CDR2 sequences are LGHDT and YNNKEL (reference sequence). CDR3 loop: CASSQEKGVINTEAFF. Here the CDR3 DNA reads TGTGCCAGCAGCCAAGAGAAAGGGGTCATAAACACTGAAGCTTTCTTT.

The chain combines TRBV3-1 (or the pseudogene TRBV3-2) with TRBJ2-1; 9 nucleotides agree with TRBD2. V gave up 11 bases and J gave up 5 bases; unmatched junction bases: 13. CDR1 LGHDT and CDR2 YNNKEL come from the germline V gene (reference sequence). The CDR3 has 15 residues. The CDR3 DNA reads TGTGCCGCCGCCCGGCTAGCGGGAACCAACAATGAGCAGTTCTTC. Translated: CAAARLAGTNNEQFF.

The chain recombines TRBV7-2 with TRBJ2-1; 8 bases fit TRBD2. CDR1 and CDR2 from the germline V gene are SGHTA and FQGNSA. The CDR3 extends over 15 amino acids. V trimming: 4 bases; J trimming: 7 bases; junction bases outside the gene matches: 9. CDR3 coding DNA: TGTGCCAGCAGCTCTTTGACAGCGGGAGATAATGAGCAGTTCTTC. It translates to CASSSLTAGDNEQFF.

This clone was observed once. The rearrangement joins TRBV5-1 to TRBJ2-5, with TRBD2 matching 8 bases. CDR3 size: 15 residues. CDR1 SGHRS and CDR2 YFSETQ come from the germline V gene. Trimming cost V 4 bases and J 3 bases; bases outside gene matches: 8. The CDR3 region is CASSPTGAGEETQYF. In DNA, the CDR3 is TGCGCCAGCAGCCCCACGGGAGCGGGAGAAGAGACCCAGTACTTC.